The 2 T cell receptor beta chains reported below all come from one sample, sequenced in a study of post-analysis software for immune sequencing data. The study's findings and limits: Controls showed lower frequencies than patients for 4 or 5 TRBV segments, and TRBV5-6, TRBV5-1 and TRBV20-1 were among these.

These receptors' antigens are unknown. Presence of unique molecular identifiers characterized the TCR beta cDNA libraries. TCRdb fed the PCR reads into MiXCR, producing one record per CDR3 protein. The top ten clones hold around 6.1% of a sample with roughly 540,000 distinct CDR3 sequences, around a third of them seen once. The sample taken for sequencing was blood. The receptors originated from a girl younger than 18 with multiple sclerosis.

This chain's CDR3 is CEVGPKFCEQYF. The CDR3 coding sequence is TGTGAGGTGGGACCCAAATTCTGCGAGCAGTACTTC. The chain joins TRBV6-2 or TRBV6-3 to TRBJ2-4; either TRBD1 or TRBD2 may fit D (5 bases each). The J call may be wrong; the DNA end is better matched by TRBJ2-7. The CDR3 spans 12 residues. Germline-derived CDR1 and CDR2 are MNHEY and SVGEGT.

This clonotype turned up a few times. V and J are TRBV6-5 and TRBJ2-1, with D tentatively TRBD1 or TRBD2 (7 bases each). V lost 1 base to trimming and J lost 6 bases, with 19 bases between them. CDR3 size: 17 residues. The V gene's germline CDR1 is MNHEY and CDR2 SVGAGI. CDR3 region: CASSYFQGGVSFNEQFF. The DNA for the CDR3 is TGTGCCAGCAGTTACTTCCAGGGGGGGGTGTCGTTCAATGAGCAGTTCTTC.